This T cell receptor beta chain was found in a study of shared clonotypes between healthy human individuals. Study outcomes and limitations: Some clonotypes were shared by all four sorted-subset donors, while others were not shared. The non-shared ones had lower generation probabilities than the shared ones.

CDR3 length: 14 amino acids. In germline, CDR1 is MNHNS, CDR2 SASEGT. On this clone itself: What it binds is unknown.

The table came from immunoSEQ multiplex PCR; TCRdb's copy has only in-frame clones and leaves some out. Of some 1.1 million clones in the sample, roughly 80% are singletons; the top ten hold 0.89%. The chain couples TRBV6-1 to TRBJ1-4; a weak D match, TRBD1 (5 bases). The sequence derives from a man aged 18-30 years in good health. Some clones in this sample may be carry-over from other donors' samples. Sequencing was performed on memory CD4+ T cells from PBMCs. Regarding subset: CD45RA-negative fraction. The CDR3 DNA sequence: TGTGCTTCCAGGCCCGGGGGAGGTAATGAAAAACTGTTTTTT. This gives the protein CASRPGGGNEKLFF.